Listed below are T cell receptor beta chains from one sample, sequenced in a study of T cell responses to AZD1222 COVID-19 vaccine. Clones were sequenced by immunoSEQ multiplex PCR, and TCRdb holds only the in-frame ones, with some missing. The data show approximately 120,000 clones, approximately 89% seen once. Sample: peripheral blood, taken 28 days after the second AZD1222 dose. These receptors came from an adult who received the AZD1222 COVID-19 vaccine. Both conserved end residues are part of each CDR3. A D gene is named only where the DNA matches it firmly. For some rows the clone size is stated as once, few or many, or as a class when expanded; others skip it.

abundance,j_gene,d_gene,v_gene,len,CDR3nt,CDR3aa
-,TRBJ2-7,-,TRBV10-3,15,TGTGCCATCAGTGAGAAGACTGCCTCCTCCCTCGAGCAGTACTTC,CAISEKTASSLEQYF
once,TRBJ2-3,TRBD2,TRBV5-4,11,TGTGCCAGTCTAGCGGCAGATACGCAGTATTTT,CASLAADTQYF
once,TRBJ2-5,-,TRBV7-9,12,TGTGCCAGCAGCTTAGCGGTAGAGACCCAGTACTTC,CASSLAVETQYF
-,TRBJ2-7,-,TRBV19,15,TGTGCCAGTAGACTCCATTCAGGTAGCGGTGGTGAGCAGTACTTC,CASRLHSGSGGEQYF
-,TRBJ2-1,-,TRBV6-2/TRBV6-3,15,TGTGCCAGCAGTTCAGGTCTTCGCTCCTACAATGAGCAGTTCTTC,CASSSGLRSYNEQFF
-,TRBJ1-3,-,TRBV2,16,TGTGCCAGCAGTGAACACGGGCCCAGCTCTGGAAACACCATATATTTT,CASSEHGPSSGNTIYF
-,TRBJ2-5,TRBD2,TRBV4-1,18,TGCGCCAGCAGCCAACAGGATAGCGGGGGGCGGTACCAAGAGACCCAGTACTTC,CASSQQDSGGRYQETQYF
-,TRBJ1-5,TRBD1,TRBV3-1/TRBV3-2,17,TGTGCCAGCAGCCAAGGGAACAGGGGGCATGGCAATCAGCCCCAGCATTTT,CASSQGNRGHGNQPQHF
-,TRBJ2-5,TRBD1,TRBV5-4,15,TGTGCCAGCAGCTTGAGTCGGACAGGGGGAGAGACCCAGTACTTC,CASSLSRTGGETQYF
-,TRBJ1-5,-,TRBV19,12,TGTGCCAGTAGGATGGGGGGACAGCCCCAGCATTTT,CASRMGGQPQHF
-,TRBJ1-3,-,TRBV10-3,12,TGTGACATCAGGTCCTCTGGAAACACCATATATTTT,CDIRSSGNTIYF
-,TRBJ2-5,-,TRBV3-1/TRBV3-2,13,TGTGCCAGCAGCCCCGGAAATAAAGAGACCCAGTACTTC,CASSPGNKETQYF
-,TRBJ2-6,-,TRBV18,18,TGTGCCAGCTCACCCTCCGAACAGGGCTCCTCTGGGGCCAACGTCCTGACTTTC,CASSPSEQGSSGANVLTF
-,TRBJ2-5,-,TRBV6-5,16,TGTGCCAGCAGTTCTGACAGCTCCACCTATCAAGAGACCCAGTACTTC,CASSSDSSTYQETQYF
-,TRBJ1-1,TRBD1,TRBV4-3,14,TGCGCCAGCAGCGACGGGACAGGGGCCACTGAAGCTTTCTTT,CASSDGTGATEAFF
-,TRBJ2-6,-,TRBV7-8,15,TGTGCCAGCAGCCGAGGGGGAGCCGGGGCCAACGTCCTGACTTTC,CASSRGGAGANVLTF
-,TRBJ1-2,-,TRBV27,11,TGTGCCAGCAGCGGGAGCGGCGGCTACACCTTC,CASSGSGGYTF
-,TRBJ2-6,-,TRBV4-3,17,TGCGCCAGCAGCCTTGCAGGGGAAAGCTCTGGGGCCAACGTCCTGACTTTC,CASSLAGESSGANVLTF
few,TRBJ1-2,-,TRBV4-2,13,TGTGCCAGCAGCCAACTCGGTAACTATGGCTACACCTTC,CASSQLGNYGYTF
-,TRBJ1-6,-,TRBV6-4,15,TGTGCCAGCAGTGGTCCCAGGGTACATAATTCACCCCTCCACTTT,CASSGPRVHNSPLHF
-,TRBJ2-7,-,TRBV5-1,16,TGCGCCAGCAGCATAGGAAGGGACCGAGTCCCCTACGAGCAGTACTTC,CASSIGRDRVPYEQYF
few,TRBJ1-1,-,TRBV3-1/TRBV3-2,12,TGTGCCAGCAGCCAATTTACAGGTGAAGCTTTCTTT,CASSQFTGEAFF
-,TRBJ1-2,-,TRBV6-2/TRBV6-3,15,TGTGCCAGCAGTTACTCGATTCAGGGAAACTATGGCTACACCTTC,CASSYSIQGNYGYTF
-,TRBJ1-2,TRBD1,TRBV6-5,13,TGTGCCAGCAGCCCACCGACAGGGGATGGCTACACCTTC,CASSPPTGDGYTF
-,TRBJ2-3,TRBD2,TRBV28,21,TGTGCCAGCAGTTTGCGGCTTCTATCTAGCGGGAGCCTCTATAGCACAGATACGCAGTATTTT,CASSLRLLSSGSLYSTDTQYF
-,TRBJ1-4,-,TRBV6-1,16,TGTGCCAGCAGTGAAAACGTCAGGGGTGCTAATGAAAAACTGTTTTTT,CASSENVRGANEKLFF
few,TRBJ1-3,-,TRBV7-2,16,TGTGCCAGCAGCTTAGGGGGGGCAGTCTCTGGAAACACCATATATTTT,CASSLGGAVSGNTIYF
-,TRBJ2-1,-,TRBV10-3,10,TGTGCCGCAAAAGACCAGATCCAGTTCTTC,CAAKDQIQFF
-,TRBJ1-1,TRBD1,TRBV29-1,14,TGCAGCGTGCCCCTAACAGGGGACGGGACTGAAGCTTTCTTT,CSVPLTGDGTEAFF
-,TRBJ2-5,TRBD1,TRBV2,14,TGTGCCAGCAGTCCAGGGACAGCGAAAGAGACCCAGTACTTC,CASSPGTAKETQYF
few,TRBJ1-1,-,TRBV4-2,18,TGTGCCAGCAGCCAAGATTTGGTGGGACGGCTTCTGAACACTGAAGCTTTCTTT,CASSQDLVGRLLNTEAFF